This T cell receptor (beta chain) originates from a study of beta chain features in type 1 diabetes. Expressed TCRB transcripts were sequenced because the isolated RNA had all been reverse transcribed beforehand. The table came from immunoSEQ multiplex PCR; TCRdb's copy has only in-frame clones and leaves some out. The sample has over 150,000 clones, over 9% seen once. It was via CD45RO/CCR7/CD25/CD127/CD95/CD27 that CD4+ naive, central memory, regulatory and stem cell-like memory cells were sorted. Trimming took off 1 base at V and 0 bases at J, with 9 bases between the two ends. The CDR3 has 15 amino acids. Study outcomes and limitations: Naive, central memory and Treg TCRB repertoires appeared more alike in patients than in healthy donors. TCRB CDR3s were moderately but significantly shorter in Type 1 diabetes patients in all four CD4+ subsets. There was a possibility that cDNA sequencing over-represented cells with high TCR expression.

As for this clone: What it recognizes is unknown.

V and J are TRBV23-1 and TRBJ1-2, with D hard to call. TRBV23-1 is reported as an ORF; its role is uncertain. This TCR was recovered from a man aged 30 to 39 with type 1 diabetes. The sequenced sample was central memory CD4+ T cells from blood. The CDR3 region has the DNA TGCGCCAGCAGTCAATTACACAGAGCTAACTATGGCTACACCTTC. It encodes CASSQLHRANYGYTF.